These 32 T cell receptor beta chains came from one sample sequenced in a study of T cells in tuberculosis. Some clones are missing from TCRdb's copy, which holds only in-frame ones; the method was immunoSEQ multiplex PCR. The repertoire has around 30,000 clones, over 90% of them found once; the top ten carry 4% to 5.5%. The sequenced sample consisted of PBMCs. The source of these receptors is a donor aged 10-29 years with latent tuberculosis or without tuberculosis infection.

The chain combines TRBV10-3 with TRBJ1-4; 8 bases agree with TRBD1. CDR3 size: 15 residues. Germline V gene lookup returns CDR1 ENHRY and CDR2 SYGVKD. V was pared by 3 bases and J by 8 bases, with 8 bases of the junction left unmatched. The chain's CDR3 is CAISDPDRVGEKLFF. In nucleotides, the CDR3 is TGTGCCATCAGTGACCCGGACAGGGTAGGGGAAAAACTGTTTTTT.

The chain combines TRBV7-9 with TRBJ2-3; D is uncertain. The germline V and J ends were trimmed by 3 bases and 3 bases, with 10 bases remaining between them. Germline V gene data show CDR1 as SEHNR and CDR2 as FQNEAQ (reference sequence). The CDR3 extends over 14 amino acids. The CDR3 nucleotides read TGTGCCAGCAGCTTTAGCACCCCTACAGATACGCAGTATTTT. It encodes CASSFSTPTDTQYF.

The V gene is TRBV29-1, the J gene TRBJ2-7; 11 nucleotides line up with TRBD2. Per germline, CDR1 SQVTM and CDR2 ANQGSEA. The CDR3 has 13 amino acids. Trimming removed 6 bases from V and 5 bases from J; junction bases left unmatched: 6. In DNA, the CDR3 is TGCAGCGTACCGGGACTAGCGGTAAACGAGCAGTACTTC. It translates to CSVPGLAVNEQYF.

The rearrangement uses TRBV2 and TRBJ1-4, with TRBD1 matching 9 bases. The CDR3 has 14 residues. V shed 8 bases and J 7 bases; nucleotides not matched to a gene: 8. Germline V gene data show CDR1 as SNHLY and CDR2 as FYNNEI. DNA of the CDR3: TGTGCCAGCTGGGGACAGGGAGGGGGTGAAAAACTGTTTTTT. Protein sequence: CASWGQGGGEKLFF.

V is TRBV11-2 and J is TRBJ1-6; TRBD1 matches at 9 bases. With 4 bases clipped from V and 5 bases from J, the junction kept 6 bases outside the gene matches. CDR1 SGHAT and CDR2 FQNNGV come from the germline V gene. The CDR3 runs 16 residues. The CDR3 nucleotides read TGTGCCAGCAGCTCGGACAGGGGTAGAGATAATTCACCCCTCCACTTT. This translates into CASSSDRGRDNSPLHF.

The chain links TRBV29-1 to TRBJ1-1; 7 nucleotides match TRBD1. The germline V gene has CDR1 SQVTM and CDR2 ANQGSEA. The CDR3 extends over 12 amino acids. With V trimmed by 6 bases and J by 5 bases, 6 bases remained unmatched. The CDR3 region is CSVGLTGTEAFF. DNA for the CDR3: TGCAGCGTCGGCTTGACAGGGACTGAAGCTTTCTTT. Looking up the rest from reference TRBV29-1 and TRBJ1-1 gives the full variable domain: SAVISQKPSRDICQRGTSLTIQCQVDSQVTMMFWYRQQPGQSLTLIATANQGSEATYESGFVIDKFPISRPNLTFSTLTVSNMSPEDSSIYLCSVGLTGTEAFFGQGTRLTVV.

CDR3 nucleotide sequence: TGTGCCAGCAGCGCGTCCACAGGGCTTAGCACAGATACGCAGTATTTT. This translates into CASSASTGLSTDTQYF. This chain uses TRBV11-3 with TRBJ2-3; tentative D call: TRBD1 (6 bases). Per the germline V gene, CDR1 is SGHNT and CDR2 is YENEEA. Trimming left V 5 bases short and J 0 bases short, with 15 bases between. The CDR3 length is 16 residues.

The CDR3 region has the DNA TGTGCCAGCAGTGACGGCGGAAGGTATGGCTACACCTTC. Its translation is CASSDGGRYGYTF. The chain couples TRBV6-1 to TRBJ1-2; D gene unclear. Trimming left V 3 bases short and J 5 bases short, with 10 bases between. The CDR3 spans 13 residues. Germline assignment: CDR1 MNHNS and CDR2 SASEGT.

The rearrangement uses TRBV28 and TRBJ2-1, with D tentatively TRBD2 (6 bases). CDR3 length: 17 amino acids. The germline gives CDR1 MDHEN, CDR2 SYDVKM. V was pared by 4 bases and J by 2 bases, with 18 bases between. CDR3 nucleotides: TGTGCCAGCAGTTACAACGGGAGAATGAGAACCTACAATGAGCAGTTCTTC. Encoded protein: CASSYNGRMRTYNEQFF. Using reference TRBV28 and TRBJ2-1 for the parts outside the CDR3, the full variable domain is DVKVTQSSRYLVKRTGEKVFLECVQDMDHENMFWYRQDPGLGLRLIYFSYDVKMKEKGDIPEGYSVSREKKERFSLILESASTNQTSMYLCASSYNGRMRTYNEQFFGPGTRLTVL.

The chain recombines TRBV5-6 with TRBJ2-2; 8 positions match TRBD1. CDR1 SGHDT and CDR2 YYEEEE come from the germline V gene. The CDR3 extends over 15 amino acids. V shed 2 bases, J shed 3 bases, and the junction held 3 bases outside the gene matches. CDR3 protein: CASSFDRGDTGELFF. The CDR3 DNA reads as TGTGCCAGCAGCTTCGACAGGGGCGACACCGGGGAGCTGTTTTTT.

This chain links TRBV1 with TRBJ2-7; TRBD1, as called in the table, went unchecked against the DNA. TRBV1 is a pseudogene locus. The CDR3 runs 15 residues. As DNA, the CDR3 is TGCACCAGCAAAAAACCGGGACAGGGGAACTACGAGCAGTACTTC. Amino acid sequence: CTSKKPGQGNYEQYF.

This chain connects TRBV2 to TRBJ1-1; D remains ambiguous. The germline V gene encodes CDR1 SNHLY and CDR2 FYNNEI. This CDR3 has 13 residues. Trimming pared 3 bases from V and 5 bases from J, leaving 10 bases between. CDR3: CASSEEVGTEAFF. CDR3 DNA: TGTGCCAGCAGTGAGGAGGTGGGGACTGAAGCTTTCTTT.

The V and J genes are TRBV30 and TRBJ1-2; D possibly corresponds to TRBD1 (6 bases). The CDR3 spans 14 residues. Trimming cost V 6 bases and J 5 bases, with 19 bases left between them. Germline V gene sequence: CDR1 GTSNPN, CDR2 SVGIG (reference sequence). The CDR3: CACLAFGRGYGYTF. The CDR3 bases are TGTGCCTGCCTAGCATTTGGCAGGGGATATGGCTACACCTTC.

The chain recombines TRBV19 with TRBJ1-1; maybe TRBD1 (6 bases). This CDR3 region has 15 residues. Germline V gene sequence: CDR1 LNHDA, CDR2 SQIVND (reference sequence). Trimming removed 9 bases from V and 1 base from J, with 18 bases in between. Written as DNA, the CDR3 is TGTGCCAGCACCACCACCTGGGGACAGAACACTGAAGCTTTCTTT. It yields the protein CASTTTWGQNTEAFF.

The J gene is TRBJ2-1, the V gene TRBV5-1, with 7 bases identical to TRBD2. The CDR3 is 13 amino acids. V was clipped by 4 bases and J by 7 bases; unmatched bases: 5. Germline V CDR1 and CDR2: SGHRS, YFSETQ. The CDR3 DNA follows: TGCGCCAGCAGCCGGACCGGGGGGAATGAGCAGTTCTTC. Translating gives CASSRTGGNEQFF.

Here the CDR3 DNA reads TGTGCCAGCAGCCCTAAAAGGACGGGGGGAAACACCATATATTTT. This codes for CASSPKRTGGNTIYF. This chain joins TRBV9 and TRBJ1-3; D gene unclear. The CDR3 has 15 residues. Germline values: CDR1 SGDLS, CDR2 YYNGEE. Trimming took off 4 bases at V and 4 bases at J, with 15 bases between the two ends.

This clone was found a few times. This rearrangement joins TRBV6-4 to TRBJ2-7, with 8 bases that match TRBD2. After removal of 6 bases from V and 2 bases from J, the junction contained 12 bases not matched to a gene. The CDR3 spans 16 residues. The germline gives CDR1 MRHNA, CDR2 SNTAGT. The CDR3 nucleotides read TGTGCCAGCAGGAGCGGAGTAGCGGGAAATCCCTACGAGCAGTACTTC. Its protein is CASRSGVAGNPYEQYF.

The chain uses TRBV2 and TRBJ2-7; TRBD1 agrees at 9 bases. CDR1 and CDR2 (germline): SNHLY, FYNNEI. The ends lost 7 bases at V and 1 base at J; junction bases unmatched: 2. This CDR3 comprises 13 residues. The CDR3 region is CASTGQGSYEQYF. CDR3 sequence (DNA): TGTGCCAGCACCGGACAGGGGTCCTACGAGCAGTACTTC.

The V gene is TRBV28, the J gene TRBJ2-1, with 10 bases identical to TRBD2. V lost 2 bases and J lost 5; bases outside the gene matches: 9. This CDR3 contains 17 residues. The germline V gene encodes CDR1 MDHEN and CDR2 SYDVKM. Here the CDR3 DNA reads TGTGCCAGCAGTTTAGGGAGCGGGAGGGCCTTTAACAATGAGCAGTTCTTC. This encodes CASSLGSGRAFNNEQFF.

V is TRBV11-3 and J is TRBJ2-3, with 10 bases aligning to TRBD2. Germline loops: CDR1 SGHNT, CDR2 YENEEA. This CDR3 spans 15 amino acids. V dropped 0 bases and J dropped 4; count of bases not matched to a gene: 1. The CDR3 spells CASSLEGLASDTQYF. CDR3 nucleotide sequence: TGTGCCAGCAGCTTAGAGGGACTAGCGTCAGATACGCAGTATTTT.

This chain links TRBV15 with TRBJ2-1, with 9 bases aligning to TRBD1. Germline CDR1 LNHNV, CDR2 YYDKDF (reference sequence). CDR3 length: 16 amino acids. V trimming: 3 bases; J trimming: 5 bases; junction bases outside the gene matches: 8. The CDR3 region is CATSSVPGTGNNEQFF. In DNA, the CDR3 is TGTGCCACCAGCAGTGTACCCGGGACAGGGAACAATGAGCAGTTCTTC.

This chain uses TRBV19 with TRBJ2-3; D is unclear. The CDR3 totals 12 residues. Germline V gene sequence: CDR1 LNHDA, CDR2 SQIVND (reference sequence). The V gene lost 5 bases and the J gene lost 5 bases, with 8 bases spanning the gap. The CDR3 DNA reads as TGTGCCAGTAGTTCACGCAGAGATACGCAGTATTTT. It codes for CASSSRRDTQYF.

The rearrangement uses TRBV19 and TRBJ1-5, with unresolved D. The V end was cut by 7 bases, the J end by 1 base, with 14 bases between. The CDR3 sequence is 15 residues long. Per germline, CDR1 LNHDA and CDR2 SQIVND (reference sequence). The chain's CDR3 is CASTAQRLSNQPQHF. CDR3 in DNA: TGTGCCAGTACGGCCCAGAGGCTAAGCAATCAGCCCCAGCATTTT.

This clone has only one observation. The rearrangement uses TRBV7-8 and TRBJ1-5; perhaps TRBD1 as D (5 bases). This CDR3 spans 14 amino acids. V was trimmed by 3 bases and J by 7 bases, leaving 13 bases between them. Germline assignment: CDR1 SGHVS and CDR2 FQNEAQ. CDR3 sequence (DNA): TGTGCCAGCAGCTTTTTCAGGGCTGAGCAGCCCCAGCATTTT. As protein: CASSFFRAEQPQHF.

The chain uses TRBV27 and TRBJ1-5; D not resolved. V lost 7 bases, J lost 0 bases, and 10 bases lay in between. CDR1 is MNHEY, CDR2 SMNVEV, per germline (reference sequence). This CDR3 is built from 14 residues. CDR3 amino acids: CASKDIDSNQPQHF. CDR3 sequence (DNA): TGTGCCAGCAAAGACATCGATAGCAATCAGCCCCAGCATTTT.

This chain uses TRBV6-5 with TRBJ2-2; the match to TRBD1 covers 7 bases. The V and J ends lost 10 bases and 5 bases, in that order; junction bases with no gene match: 13. Germline V gene sequence: CDR1 MNHEY, CDR2 SVGAGI. The CDR3 extends over 15 amino acids. In nucleotides, the CDR3 is TGTGCCACCATTTACTCGACAGGGATTACCGGGGAGCTGTTTTTT. This encodes CATIYSTGITGELFF.

The chain combines TRBV28 with TRBJ2-1, with 9 bases fitting TRBD1. Germline V gives CDR1 MDHEN, CDR2 SYDVKM. The CDR3 totals 20 residues. V dropped 7 bases and J dropped 0; count of bases not matched to a gene: 19. CDR3 in amino acids: CASNLGRDRADGSSYNEQFF. As DNA, the CDR3 is TGTGCCAGCAACTTAGGTCGGGACAGGGCGGACGGGAGCTCCTACAATGAGCAGTTCTTC.

This clone occurred once. V usage is TRBV9 and J usage is TRBJ2-3; TRBD1 agrees at 8 bases. Germline values: CDR1 SGDLS, CDR2 YYNGEE. CDR3 size: 16 residues. Trimming cost V 1 base and J 3 bases; bases outside gene matches: 7. The CDR3: CASSVTTGGPTDTQYF. DNA for the CDR3: TGTGCCAGCAGCGTAACCACAGGGGGACCGACAGATACGCAGTATTTT.

V is TRBV6-1 and J is TRBJ2-7, with a weak D call TRBD1 (6 bases). The CDR3 is 11 amino acids. The V gene lost 6 bases and the J gene lost 3 bases, with 6 bases spanning the gap. CDR1 and CDR2 (germline): MNHNS, SASEGT. CDR3 residues: CASSRGYEQYF. For the CDR3, the DNA is TGTGCCAGCAGCAGGGGCTACGAGCAGTACTTC.

This clone appeared a single time. The V and J genes are TRBV14 and TRBJ1-1, with D perhaps matching TRBD1 (5 bases). The germline V gene encodes CDR1 SGHDN and CDR2 FVKESK. The CDR3 totals 15 residues. Between the trimmed V and J ends, which lost 2 bases and 3 bases, there was a span of 13 bases. This CDR3 is CASSQLGAGDTEAFF. CDR3 nucleotide sequence: TGTGCCAGCAGCCAACTTGGGGCGGGAGACACTGAAGCTTTCTTT.

V is TRBV7-9 and J is TRBJ2-1; 8 bases are a match to TRBD2. Germline CDR1 is SEHNR and CDR2 is FQNEAQ (reference sequence). J gave up 8 bases and V 5 bases, and 5 bases lay outside the gene matches. This CDR3 is 13 amino acids long. This chain's CDR3 is CASSRVLADEQFF. In DNA, the CDR3 is TGTGCCAGCAGCCGAGTACTAGCGGATGAGCAGTTCTTC.

The V gene is TRBV27, the J gene TRBJ1-5; D is unclear. V lost 4 bases and J 4 bases, leaving 8 bases between the germline ends. Germline assignment: CDR1 MNHEY and CDR2 SMNVEV (reference sequence). The length of the CDR3 is 13 residues. In DNA, the CDR3 is TGTGCCAGCAGTTCCGACTTGAATCAGCCCCAGCATTTT. It codes for CASSSDLNQPQHF.